Sequencing of this T cell receptor beta chain was carried out in a study of shared clonotypes between healthy human individuals. Overall study results and limits: Larger estimated richness was generally recorded for naive subsets relative to memory subsets.

Only in-frame clones appear in the TCRdb table, and some are missing; sequencing was by immunoSEQ multiplex PCR. This sample has a few million clones, with 90% to 95% found just once. The study enrolled healthy HIV-negative adults without recent acute infections or vaccinations as donors. In regard to this clone: Antigen specificity is unknown.

Trimming cost V 4 bases and J 6 bases; bases outside gene matches: 22. CDR1 and CDR2 (germline): MGHRA, YSYEKL. The CDR3 totals 19 residues. The sample consisted of naive CD4+ T cells from PBMCs. The subset was: CD45RA+ positively selected. This TCR was sampled from a man in his late teens or twenties in good health. Some clones in this sample may be carry-over from other donors' samples. The chain couples TRBV4-1 to TRBJ2-7; 9 nucleotides align to TRBD2. CDR3 DNA sequence: TGCGCCAGCAGCCGCCGGGCCGACGCTGCGGGGGGGATCGGGAGCGAGCAGTACTTC. This encodes CASSRRADAAGGIGSEQYF.